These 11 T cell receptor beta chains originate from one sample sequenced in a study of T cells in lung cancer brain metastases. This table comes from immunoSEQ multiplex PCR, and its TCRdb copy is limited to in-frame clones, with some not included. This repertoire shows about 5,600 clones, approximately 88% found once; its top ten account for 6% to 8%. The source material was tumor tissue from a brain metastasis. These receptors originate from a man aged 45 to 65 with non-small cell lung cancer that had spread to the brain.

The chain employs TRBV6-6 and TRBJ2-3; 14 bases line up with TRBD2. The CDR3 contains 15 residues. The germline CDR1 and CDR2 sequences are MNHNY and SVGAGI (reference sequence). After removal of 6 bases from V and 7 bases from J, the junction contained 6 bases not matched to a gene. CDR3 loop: CASRGTSGGQNTQYF. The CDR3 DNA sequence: TGTGCCAGCAGAGGGACTAGCGGGGGTCAGAATACGCAGTATTTT.

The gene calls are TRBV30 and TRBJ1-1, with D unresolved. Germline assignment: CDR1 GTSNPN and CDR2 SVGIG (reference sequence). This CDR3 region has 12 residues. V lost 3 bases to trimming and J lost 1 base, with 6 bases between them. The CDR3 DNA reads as TGTGCCTGGAGGACACGGAACACTGAAGCTTTCTTT. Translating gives CAWRTRNTEAFF.

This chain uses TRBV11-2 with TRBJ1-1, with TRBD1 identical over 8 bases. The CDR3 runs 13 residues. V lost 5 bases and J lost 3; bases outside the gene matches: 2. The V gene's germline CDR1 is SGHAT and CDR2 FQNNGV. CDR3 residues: CASSGQGYTEAFF. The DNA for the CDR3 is TGTGCCAGCAGCGGACAGGGATACACTGAAGCTTTCTTT.

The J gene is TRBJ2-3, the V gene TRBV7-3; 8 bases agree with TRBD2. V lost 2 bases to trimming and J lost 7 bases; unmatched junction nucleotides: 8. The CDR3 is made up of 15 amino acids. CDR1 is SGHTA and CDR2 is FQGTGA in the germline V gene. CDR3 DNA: TGTGCCAGCAGCTTACAAGCGGGGGCATCCAATACGCAGTATTTT. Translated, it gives CASSLQAGASNTQYF. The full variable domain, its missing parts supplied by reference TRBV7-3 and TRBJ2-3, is GAGVSQTPSNKVTEKGKYVELRCDPISGHTALYWYRQSLGQGPEFLIYFQGTGAADDSGLPNDRFFAVRPEGSVSTLKIQRTERGDSAVYLCASSLQAGASNTQYFGPGTRLTVL.

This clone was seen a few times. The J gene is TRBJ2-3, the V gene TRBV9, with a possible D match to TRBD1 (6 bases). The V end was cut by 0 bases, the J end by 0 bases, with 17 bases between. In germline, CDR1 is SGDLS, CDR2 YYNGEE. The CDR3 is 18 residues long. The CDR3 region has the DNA TGTGCCAGCAGCGTAGGGGATTCGACAGGAACTAGCACAGATACGCAGTATTTT. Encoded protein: CASSVGDSTGTSTDTQYF.

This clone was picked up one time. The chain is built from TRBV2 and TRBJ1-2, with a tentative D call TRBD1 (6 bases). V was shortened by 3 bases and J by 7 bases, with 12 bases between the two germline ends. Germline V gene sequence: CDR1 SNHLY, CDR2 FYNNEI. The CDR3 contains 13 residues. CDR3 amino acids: CASSDTPRGGYTF. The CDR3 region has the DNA TGTGCCAGCAGTGATACACCCAGGGGTGGCTACACCTTC. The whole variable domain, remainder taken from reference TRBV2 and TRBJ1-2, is EPEVTQTPSHQVTQMGQEVILRCVPISNHLYFYWYRQILGQKVEFLVSFYNNEISEKSEIFDDQFSVERPDGSNFTLKIRSTKLEDSAMYFCASSDTPRGGYTFGSGTRLTVV.

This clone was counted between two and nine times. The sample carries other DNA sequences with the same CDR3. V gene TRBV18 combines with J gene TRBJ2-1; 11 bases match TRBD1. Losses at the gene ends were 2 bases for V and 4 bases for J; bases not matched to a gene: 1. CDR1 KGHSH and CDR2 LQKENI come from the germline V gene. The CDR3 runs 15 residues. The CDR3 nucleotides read TGTGCCAGCTCACCAGGGACAGGGGGATACAATGAGCAGTTCTTC. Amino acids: CASSPGTGGYNEQFF.

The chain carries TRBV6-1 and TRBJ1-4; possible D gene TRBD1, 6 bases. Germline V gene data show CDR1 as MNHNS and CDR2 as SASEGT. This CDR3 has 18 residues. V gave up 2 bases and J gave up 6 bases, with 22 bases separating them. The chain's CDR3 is CASSETPFSGGRYEKLFF. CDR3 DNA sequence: TGTGCCAGCAGTGAAACCCCTTTCTCCGGGGGGCGGTATGAAAAACTGTTTTTT.

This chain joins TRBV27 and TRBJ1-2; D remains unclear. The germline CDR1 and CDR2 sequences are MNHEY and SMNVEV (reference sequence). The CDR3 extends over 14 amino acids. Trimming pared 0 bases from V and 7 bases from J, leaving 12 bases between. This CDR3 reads CASSLSGLLGGYTF. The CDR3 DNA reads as TGTGCCAGCAGTTTATCCGGGCTTTTGGGTGGCTACACCTTC.

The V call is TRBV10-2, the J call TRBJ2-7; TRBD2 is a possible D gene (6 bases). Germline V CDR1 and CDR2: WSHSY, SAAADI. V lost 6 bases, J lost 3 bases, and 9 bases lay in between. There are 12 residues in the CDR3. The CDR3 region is CASRDYYYEQYF. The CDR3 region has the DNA TGCGCCAGCAGGGACTACTACTACGAGCAGTACTTC.

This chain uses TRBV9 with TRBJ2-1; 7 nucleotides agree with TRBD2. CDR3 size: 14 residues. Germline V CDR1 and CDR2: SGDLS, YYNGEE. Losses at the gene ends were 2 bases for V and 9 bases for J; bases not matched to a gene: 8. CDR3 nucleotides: TGTGCCAGCAGCGTCCACCAGCGGGGCAGTGAGCAGTTCTTC. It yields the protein CASSVHQRGSEQFF.